The following is a T cell receptor beta chain sequence with its context. The antigen remains unidentified. The sample comes from a study of shared clonotypes between healthy human individuals. Study summary: Plates per donor: three CD4 naive, three CD4 memory, two CD8 naive, one CD8 memory. Study-wide results and caveats: Lower generation probabilities were found for non-shared clonotypes than for those shared by all four donors. Clonotype sharing among donors, it was expected, would be affected by sequencing depth. Incomplete sequencing of sorted subsets was indicated by rarefaction despite large depth.

The V end lost 1 base, the J end lost 6 bases, and 13 bases lay between the germline ends. CDR1 and CDR2 from the germline V gene are MNHNS and SASEGT. The CDR3 has 14 amino acids. This table comes from immunoSEQ multiplex PCR, and its TCRdb copy is limited to in-frame clones, with some not included. Of 150,000 to 200,000 clones in the sample, 60% to 75% were seen once. The gene calls are TRBV6-1 and TRBJ2-7; TRBD2 is a possible D gene (7 bases). The TCR was taken from a man aged 25 to 45 in good health. The sequenced sample was memory CD4+ T cells sorted from blood. This sample's subset: CD45RA-negative fraction. CDR3: CASSEGGGALEQYF. The DNA of the CDR3 is TGTGCCAGCAGTGAAGGTGGGGGGGCCCTCGAGCAGTACTTC.